The present T cell receptor beta chain was sequenced within a study of T-cell reconstitution after alpha-beta-depleted transplantation in children. General observations from the study: Newly made T cells mostly supplied T-cell counts and diversity one year after transplant. The origin of high day-60 TCRbeta diversity in some patients lay in surviving recipient T cells and thymic progenitors. It was reported that alpha-beta T cells came from several hundred expanded graft clones (about two months after transplant).

Details on this clonotype: Antigen specificity is unknown.

The CDR3 runs 11 residues. V lost 4 bases and J 8 bases, leaving 5 bases between the germline ends. It was with unique molecular identifiers that the TCRbeta library was prepared. TCRdb re-derived calls from the PCR reads in MiXCR, one entry per CDR3 protein. The sample holds about 300,000 distinct CDR3 sequences, about 9.4% seen once. This sequence originates from a boy under two years old with acute myeloid leukemia, due to receive a stem cell transplant. The source was PBMCs, collected before TCRalphabeta/CD19-depleted stem cell transplant. The chain joins TRBV12-3 or TRBV12-4 to TRBJ1-4; D may be TRBD1 (5 bases). The CDR3 coding sequence is TGTGCCAGCAGTTCAGGGGAAAAACTGTTTTTT. Translation gives CASSSGEKLFF.